These 12 T cell receptor beta chains came from one sample sequenced in a study of blood T cell repertoires in COVID-19. Sequencing used immunoSEQ multiplex PCR; TCRdb keeps in-frame clones, though not all of them. The table lists about 60,000 clones, approximately 77% of them singletons. Source material: peripheral blood. All receptors come from a woman aged 65 to 85 with COVID-19, enrolled during active disease.

The table lists this clone with a count of one. The CDR3 region has the DNA TGTGCCAGCAGCCAAGAAGGGAGAGGGCTGCGGGGCTACACCTTC. This gives the protein CASSQEGRGLRGYTF. The chain has TRBV3-1 (or the pseudogene TRBV3-2) and TRBJ1-2; D call uncertain. V dropped 0 bases and J dropped 8 bases, with 16 bases sitting between them. The CDR3 totals 15 residues. Germline assignment: CDR1 LGHDT and CDR2 YNNKEL (reference sequence).

This chain connects TRBV5-4 to TRBJ1-2; D not resolved. Per the germline V gene, CDR1 is SGHNT and CDR2 is YYREEE (reference sequence). The V gene lost 2 bases and the J gene lost 3 bases, with 11 bases spanning the gap. The CDR3 has 14 amino acids. The CDR3: CASSFSWRDYGYTF. In DNA form, the CDR3 reads TGTGCCAGCAGCTTTTCCTGGCGGGACTATGGCTACACCTTC.

The chain combines TRBV6-2 or TRBV6-3 with TRBJ1-5; tentative D call: TRBD1 (6 bases). Germline CDR1 is MNHEY and CDR2 is SVGEGT. The CDR3 runs to 15 residues. Deletions cut 5 bases from V and 0 bases from J, with 11 bases between. The CDR3: CASSRTDSSNQPQHF. CDR3 nucleotides: TGTGCCAGCAGTAGGACGGACAGTAGCAATCAGCCCCAGCATTTT.

The rearrangement joins TRBV19 to TRBJ1-2, with D tentatively TRBD1 (6 bases). Trimming shortened V by 5 bases and J by 8 bases, and 18 bases separated the two germline ends. Germline V gene data show CDR1 as LNHDA and CDR2 as SQIVND (reference sequence). The CDR3 sequence is 14 residues long. The CDR3 sequence: CASSPSGGAGGYTF. The CDR3 bases are TGTGCCAGTAGTCCATCCGGGGGGGCCGGAGGCTACACCTTC.

V is TRBV6-1 and J is TRBJ1-4, with D possibly matching TRBD1 (5 bases). Germline-derived CDR1 and CDR2 are MNHNS and SASEGT. Deletions cut 2 bases from V and 0 bases from J, with 16 bases between. There are 18 residues in the CDR3. The CDR3 DNA reads TGTGCCAGCAGTGAAAAGAGGAGGGGAGTTGCAACTAATGAAAAACTGTTTTTT. It encodes CASSEKRRGVATNEKLFF.

The V call is TRBV3-1 (or the pseudogene TRBV3-2), the J call TRBJ1-6; D is unclear. V lost 0 bases, J lost 14 bases, and 8 bases lay in between. Per the germline V gene, CDR1 is LGHDT and CDR2 is YNNKEL (reference sequence). CDR3 length equals 12 residues. The CDR3 here is CASSQDRRALHF. The CDR3 coding sequence is TGTGCCAGCAGCCAAGACCGACGGGCCCTCCACTTT.

The CDR3 here is CASSLLSAGRTDTQYF. In DNA form, the CDR3 reads TGTGCCAGCAGCTTATTGTCGGCCGGGAGAACAGATACGCAGTATTTT. This rearrangement joins TRBV7-6 to TRBJ2-3; the D gene is possibly TRBD2 (6 bases). The CDR3 is 16 amino acids. V was shortened by 2 bases and J by 3 bases, with 15 bases between the two germline ends. The germline V gene has CDR1 SGHVS and CDR2 FNYEAQ.

Only a few counts were recorded for this clone. This rearrangement joins TRBV11-2 to TRBJ1-2, with TRBD1 matching over 9 bases. The junction had 9 bases not matched to a gene; V was cut back by 2 bases and J by 5 bases. The CDR3 spans 16 residues. Germline CDR1 reads SGHAT; CDR2 reads FQNNGV. CDR3 loop: CASSLYPGQGGYGYTF. CDR3 in DNA: TGTGCCAGCAGCTTATACCCGGGACAGGGTGGATATGGCTACACCTTC.

The chain employs TRBV11-3 and TRBJ2-7; TRBD2 aligns across 16 bases. CDR3 length: 16 amino acids. Germline values: CDR1 SGHNT, CDR2 YENEEA. V trimming: 7 bases; J trimming: 5 bases; junction bases outside the gene matches: 8. This CDR3 is CASIPGLAGGPHEQYV. The CDR3 DNA reads TGTGCCAGCATTCCGGGACTAGCGGGAGGGCCGCACGAGCAGTACGTC.

V and J are TRBV6-5 and TRBJ1-5; 7 bases align to TRBD1. Germline V gene data show CDR1 as MNHEY and CDR2 as SVGAGI. Germline trimming cut 6 bases from V and 8 bases from J; bases unmatched to any gene: 13. The CDR3 covers 15 residues. The DNA for the CDR3 is TGTGCCAGCAGAACAGGGGCCGCCGACGTTGAGCCCCAGCATTTT. Its translation: CASRTGAADVEPQHF.

This clone was found once. The chain carries TRBV6-4 and TRBJ2-7, with D perhaps TRBD1 (6 bases). The V gene's germline CDR1 is MRHNA and CDR2 SNTAGT. CDR3 length equals 17 residues. Trimming removed 0 bases at V and 3 bases at J, with 18 bases between. CDR3 in amino acids: CASSDSECQGPVYEQYV. CDR3 nucleotide sequence: TGTGCCAGCAGTGACTCGGAGTGTCAGGGGCCCGTCTACGAGCAGTACGTC.

By share, this clone counts as medium-sized. This rearrangement joins TRBV19 to TRBJ2-7; D perhaps matches TRBD2 (5 bases). The CDR3 loop spans 14 amino acids. Trimming removed 5 bases from V and 6 bases from J, with 17 bases in between. The germline gives CDR1 LNHDA, CDR2 SQIVND (reference sequence). DNA of the CDR3: TGTGCCAGTAGTTTCGGCAGGAGGTTCTCCGAGCAGTACTTC. Translated: CASSFGRRFSEQYF.